The present entry profiles one TCR beta chain with its context. Its antigen is currently unknown. This sample was included in a study of shared clonotypes between healthy human individuals. Study-level results: In the sorted subsets, rarefaction showed sequencing was incomplete despite large depth. Generation probabilities of non-shared clonotypes were lower (relative to those shared by all four donors). It was only blood that was sampled, and tissue repertoires likely differ.

With V trimmed by 5 bases and J by 0 bases, 5 bases remained unmatched. The CDR3 covers 16 residues. Germline loops: CDR1 WNHNN, CDR2 SYGVQD (reference sequence). Repertoires were generated with immunoSEQ multiplex PCR, while TCRdb's copy carries only in-frame clones and drops some. Here the sample spans about 2,500,000 clones, around nine tenths being singletons. CD4+ cells underwent separation, giving CD45RA+ naive and CD45RA-negative memory subsets. The sample consisted of naive CD4+ T cells sorted from blood. Subset defined: CD45RA+ positively selected. This TCR came from a man between 18 and 29 years old in good health. V gene TRBV10-1 combines with J gene TRBJ1-4; 8 nucleotides agree with TRBD1. The CDR3 DNA reads TGCGCCAGCAGTACCGGACAGGGCACAACTAATGAAAAACTGTTTTTT. As protein: CASSTGQGTTNEKLFF.